The rows below give T cell receptor beta chains drawn from one sample of a study of beta chain features in type 1 diabetes. This table comes from immunoSEQ multiplex PCR, and its TCRdb copy is limited to in-frame clones, with some not included. The table has more than 300,000 clones, approximately 9.9% seen once; the top ten hold over 0.95%. Specimen: central memory CD4+ T cells from blood. Every receptor here comes from a man aged 25 to 40 with type 1 diabetes. Both conserved end residues are part of each CDR3. A D gene is named only where the DNA matches it firmly. Part of the rows lack a size; the others show once, few, many or a class for expanded clones.

cdr3_nt: TGTGCCAGCAGCTTAAACCCCTCGGACGTCCTGACTTTC; cdr3_aa: CASSLNPSDVLTF; j_call: TRBJ2-6; clone_size: .; v_call: TRBV7-2; d_call: .
cdr3_nt: TGCGCCAGCAGCTTCAAGGAGTACAATGAGCAGTTCTTC; cdr3_aa: CASSFKEYNEQFF; j_call: TRBJ2-1; clone_size: few; v_call: TRBV5-1; d_call: .
cdr3_nt: TGTGCCAGCAGCCCGGGAACGAACACCGGGGAGCTGTTTTTT; cdr3_aa: CASSPGTNTGELFF; j_call: TRBJ2-2; clone_size: few; v_call: TRBV14; d_call: .
cdr3_nt: TGTGCCTGGAGTGTACAGGGGTATCAGCCCCAGCATTTT; cdr3_aa: CAWSVQGYQPQHF; j_call: TRBJ1-5; clone_size: .; v_call: TRBV30; d_call: TRBD1
cdr3_nt: TGTGCCAGCAGTGGGACGCACGGTCAAGAGACCCAGTACTTC; cdr3_aa: CASSGTHGQETQYF; j_call: TRBJ2-5; clone_size: .; v_call: TRBV7-2; d_call: .
cdr3_nt: TGTGCCAGCAGCCCTCAGGGTCTCAATCAGCCCCAGCATTTT; cdr3_aa: CASSPQGLNQPQHF; j_call: TRBJ1-5; clone_size: few; v_call: TRBV11-3; d_call: .
cdr3_nt: TGTGCCTGGATCCCAGGGGCAAGCGAGCAGTACTTC; cdr3_aa: CAWIPGASEQYF; j_call: TRBJ2-7; clone_size: few; v_call: TRBV30; d_call: .
cdr3_nt: TGTGCCAGCAGTTATCAACAGAACACTGAAGCTTTCTTT; cdr3_aa: CASSYQQNTEAFF; j_call: TRBJ1-1; clone_size: .; v_call: TRBV6-6; d_call: .
cdr3_nt: TGTGCCAGCAGCTTAGCGAACGGACAGGGCACAGATACGCAGTATTTT; cdr3_aa: CASSLANGQGTDTQYF; j_call: TRBJ2-3; clone_size: few; v_call: TRBV7-6; d_call: TRBD1
cdr3_nt: TGCAGCGTGCCTTACGGGGGGGGCCCTACTGGGGCCAACGTCCTGACTTTC; cdr3_aa: CSVPYGGGPTGANVLTF; j_call: TRBJ2-6; clone_size: few; v_call: TRBV29-1; d_call: TRBD2
cdr3_nt: TGCGCCAGCAGCCAAGGGGTCACGAGGGATAATGGCTACACCTTC; cdr3_aa: CASSQGVTRDNGYTF; j_call: TRBJ1-2; clone_size: .; v_call: TRBV4-3; d_call: .